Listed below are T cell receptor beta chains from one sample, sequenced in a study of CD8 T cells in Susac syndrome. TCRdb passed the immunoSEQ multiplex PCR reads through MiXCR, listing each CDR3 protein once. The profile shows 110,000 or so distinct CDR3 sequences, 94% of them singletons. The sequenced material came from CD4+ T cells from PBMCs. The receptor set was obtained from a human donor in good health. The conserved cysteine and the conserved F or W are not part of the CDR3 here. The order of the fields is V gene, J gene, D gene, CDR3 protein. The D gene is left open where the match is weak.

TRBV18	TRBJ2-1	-	ASSPGQEQF
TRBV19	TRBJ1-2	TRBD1	ASSMEGARSNYGYT
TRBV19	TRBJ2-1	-	ASSTSRSYNEQF
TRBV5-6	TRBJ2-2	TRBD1	ASSLGQGIGELF
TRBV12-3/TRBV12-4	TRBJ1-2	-	ASRDDRSWGYT
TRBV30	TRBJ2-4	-	AWSSGSKNIQY
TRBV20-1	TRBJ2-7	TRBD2	SAAPSGNYEQY
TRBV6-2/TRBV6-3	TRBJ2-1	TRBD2	ASSYGGTSGSNEQF
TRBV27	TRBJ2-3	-	ASSFGGTDTQY
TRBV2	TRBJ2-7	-	ASRPWTGDEQY
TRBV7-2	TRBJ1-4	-	ASSSTVTNEKLF
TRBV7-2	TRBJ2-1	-	ASSRQLNEQF
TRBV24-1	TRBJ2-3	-	ATSDPGPGLVGTDTQY
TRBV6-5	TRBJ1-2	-	ASSYRPMNGYT
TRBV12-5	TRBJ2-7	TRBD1	ASGLVLGQGVYEQY
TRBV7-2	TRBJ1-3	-	ASSLDFGGNTIY
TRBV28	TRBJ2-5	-	ASKGGQETQY
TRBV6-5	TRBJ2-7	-	ASSSTSDRAGY
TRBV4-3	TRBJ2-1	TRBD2	ASSLTGTRNEQF
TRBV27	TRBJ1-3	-	ASSKGYGNTIH
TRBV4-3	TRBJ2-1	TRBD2	ASSQDGLAGGNEQF
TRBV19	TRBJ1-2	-	ASREGNGGYT
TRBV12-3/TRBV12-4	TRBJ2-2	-	ATGSSYTGELF
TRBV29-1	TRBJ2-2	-	SASSGAGVGTGELF
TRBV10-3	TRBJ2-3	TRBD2	AIRGTSGGTDTQY
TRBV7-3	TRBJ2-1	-	ASSPSGPAGSPGQF
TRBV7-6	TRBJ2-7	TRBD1	ASSPGTGNSYEQY
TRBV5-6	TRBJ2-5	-	ASRPGGAGETQY
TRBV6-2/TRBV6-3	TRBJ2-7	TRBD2	ASSPLTSALRTYEQY
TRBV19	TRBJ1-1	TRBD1	ASSIEDRPNTEAF
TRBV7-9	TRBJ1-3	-	ASSFTSSGNTIY
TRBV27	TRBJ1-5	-	ASSLGQGPNQPQH
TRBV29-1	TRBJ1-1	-	SAGGTEAF
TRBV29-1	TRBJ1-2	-	SVEDQNMMGYT
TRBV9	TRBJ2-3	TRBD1	ASSVTGTGGLN
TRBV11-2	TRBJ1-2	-	ASSADGVGGYGYT
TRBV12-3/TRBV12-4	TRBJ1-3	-	ASSFASPGRGNTIY
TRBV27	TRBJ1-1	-	ASSLSSRASTEAF
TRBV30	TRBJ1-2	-	AWSVSQQYGYT
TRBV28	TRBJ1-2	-	ASSMGPYGYT